The clone carrying this T cell receptor beta chain has ten or more counts. The junction differs from germline at one of its ends, possibly a read error. Via MiXCR, TCRdb re-called the RACE reads, giving one row per CDR3 protein. The sample includes 150,000 to 200,000 distinct CDR3 sequences, approximately 26% of them seen just once. Germline lookup yields CDR1 SQVTM and CDR2 ANQGSEA. The CDR3 is 13 amino acids. As to time point: patch test 3, about 24 weeks after DPC sensitization. Sample treatment: therapeutic diphenylcyclopropenone sensitization with weekly scalp DPC. The sample is drawn from a study of human T cells and chemical hapten exposure. Background on the study: Patients additionally received therapeutic doses of diphenylcyclopropenone on the scalp once a week, and this continued throughout the roughly 25-week study. Alopecia areata, totalis or universalis affected patients, mainly female. On the upper back, patch tests were applied with 0.01% DPC and read at 6 days.

The chain has TRBV29-1 and TRBJ2-5; 8 nucleotides line up with TRBD1. The TCR was taken from a woman aged 40 to 49 with alopecia areata. Some clones in this sample may be carry-over from other donors' samples. The input for sequencing was whole blood, taken in connection with sensitization to the hapten diphenylcyclopropenone (DPC). CDR3 sequence reads: CSATGQAQGTQYF. The CDR3, as DNA: TGCAGCGCAACGGGACAGGCCCAAGGGACCCAGTACTTC.